Shown below are 17 T cell receptor beta chains from a single sample sequenced in a study of response to subunit inactivated influenza vaccine. TCRdb called the RT-PCR reads again in MiXCR, with one record for every CDR3 protein. The table records 500,000 or so distinct CDR3 sequences, 15% to 20% of them present only once. Sequenced material: CD4+ T cells sorted from PBMCs, taken roughly 24 months after vaccination. The receptors were gathered from a man in his fifties or sixties who received an inactivated influenza vaccine.

This clonotype was seen more than once but under ten times. The chain couples TRBV11-2 to TRBJ2-3; D gene unclear. This CDR3 has 13 amino acids. Germline assignment: CDR1 SGHAT and CDR2 FQNNGV. V lost 0 bases to trimming and J lost 11 bases, with 12 bases between them. The CDR3 spells CASSLDRKRGQYF. The CDR3 DNA sequence: TGTGCCAGCAGCTTAGATCGTAAAAGAGGGCAGTATTTT.

This sequence joins TRBV19 and TRBJ1-5; possible D gene TRBD1, 6 bases. This CDR3 is 16 amino acids long. Germline V lookup: CDR1 LNHDA, CDR2 SQIVND (reference sequence). With 2 bases removed from V and 0 bases from J, the gap between germline ends came to 11 bases. The CDR3 DNA follows: TGTGCCAGTAGTATATCCGGGACATATAGCAATCAGCCCCAGCATTTT. The encoded protein is CASSISGTYSNQPQHF.

The chain uses TRBV29-1 and TRBJ2-1, with 11 bases matching TRBD2. The CDR3 is 19 amino acids. CDR1 and CDR2 from the germline V gene are SQVTM and ANQGSEA. Trimming cost V 5 bases and J 0 bases; bases outside gene matches: 15. The CDR3 region has the DNA TGCAGCGTTCGAGGGCCTAGCGGGGGGCCAAAGTACTCCTACAATGAGCAGTTCTTC. Protein product: CSVRGPSGGPKYSYNEQFF.

J is TRBJ2-7 and V is TRBV6-1, with 7 bases matching TRBD1. CDR1 is MNHNS and CDR2 is SASEGT in the germline V gene. Germline trimming cut 6 bases from V and 4 bases from J; bases unmatched to any gene: 9. This CDR3 comprises 14 residues. The CDR3 nucleotides read TGTGCCAGCAGCCACGGAACAGGGGAATACGAGCAGTACTTC. This codes for CASSHGTGEYEQYF.

There are a few counts of this clonotype. V gene TRBV6-2 or TRBV6-3 combines with J gene TRBJ2-2, with 14 bases that match TRBD2. Germline loops: CDR1 MNHEY, CDR2 SVGEGT. V dropped 0 bases and J dropped 5; count of bases not matched to a gene: 2. The length of the CDR3 is 17 residues. The CDR3 region is CASSYSWTSGRTGELFF. The CDR3 DNA reads as TGTGCCAGCAGTTACTCCTGGACTAGCGGGAGGACCGGGGAGCTGTTTTTT.

A few counts support this clonotype. This chain uses TRBV12-3 or TRBV12-4 with TRBJ2-3, with 12 bases lining up with TRBD2. The CDR3 totals 16 residues. V was clipped by 0 bases and J by 5 bases; unmatched bases: 3. CDR3 region: CASSLATSGGRDTQYF. The CDR3 coding sequence is TGTGCCAGCAGTTTAGCGACTAGCGGGGGCCGAGATACGCAGTATTTT.

This clonotype was recorded once. The chain uses TRBV12-3 or TRBV12-4 and TRBJ2-7; perhaps TRBD2 as D (5 bases). The CDR3 runs 13 residues. The germline V and J ends were trimmed by 3 bases and 2 bases, with 8 bases remaining between them. This CDR3 is CASSLHGTYEQYF. The CDR3 DNA follows: TGTGCCAGCAGTTTGCACGGGACCTACGAGCAGTACTTC.

This rearrangement joins TRBV5-6 to TRBJ1-2; D is unresolved. Germline loops: CDR1 SGHDT, CDR2 YYEEEE. Deletions cut 4 bases from V and 3 bases from J, with 7 bases between. The CDR3 is made up of 12 amino acids. The CDR3 loop is CASSTMYYGYTF. CDR3 sequence (DNA): TGTGCCAGCAGCACGATGTACTATGGCTACACCTTC.

J is TRBJ2-7 and V is TRBV9; 14 positions agree with TRBD2. The DNA end lines up better with TRBJ2-5; the J call may be wrong. Germline V gene sequence: CDR1 SGDLS, CDR2 YYNGEE. The CDR3 runs 15 residues. For the CDR3, the DNA is TGTGCCAGCAGCGTAGAAGGGACTAGCGGGAGGACCCAGTACTTC. It codes for CASSVEGTSGRTQYF.

This clonotype turned up a few times. A much larger clone differs from this one at a single base, so this may be a read error. This chain uses TRBV10-3 with TRBJ1-2; tentative D call: TRBD1 (6 bases). Germline values: CDR1 ENHRY, CDR2 SYGVKD. This CDR3 is 15 amino acids long. The CDR3 DNA sequence: TGTGCCATCAGTGAGTCCTTGGTCCGGCGTGGGGGCTACGCCTTC. Its protein is CAISESLVRRGGYAF.

This chain joins TRBV2 and TRBJ1-5; tentative D call: TRBD1 (6 bases). The length of the CDR3 is 13 residues. With 8 bases removed from V and 6 bases from J, the gap between germline ends came to 14 bases. The germline gives CDR1 SNHLY, CDR2 FYNNEI. In DNA, the CDR3 is TGTGCCAGCCTCTTACAGGGCGGTCAGCCCCAGCATTTT. Translating gives CASLLQGGQPQHF.

The table lists this clonotype with many counts. The rearrangement joins TRBV20-1 to TRBJ2-3, with D perhaps matching TRBD2 (6 bases). V gave up 2 bases and J gave up 1 base, with 10 bases separating them. CDR3 size: 14 residues. CDR1 and CDR2 (germline): DFQATT, SNEGSKA (reference sequence). CDR3 in amino acids: CSARSGLGTDTQYF. The CDR3 coding sequence is TGCAGTGCTAGATCGGGACTCGGCACAGATACGCAGTATTTT.

With regard to this clonotype: An end of the junction differs from the germline gene, which may be a read error. This chain links TRBV20-1 with TRBJ2-5; 9 bases match TRBD1. The CDR3 is made up of 14 amino acids. Germline values: CDR1 DFQATT, CDR2 SNEGSKA (reference sequence). CDR3 sequence (DNA): TGCAGTGCTAAAGAGCTAGGACAGGGGACGACCCCGTACTTC. Its protein is CSAKELGQGTTPYF.

This clonotype has just a few counts. The rearrangement links TRBV3-1 to TRBJ1-2; D unclear. The germline V and J ends were trimmed by 6 bases and 4 bases, with 9 bases remaining between them. In germline, CDR1 is LGHDT, CDR2 YNNKEL (reference sequence). CDR3 length equals 12 residues. The CDR3 region has the DNA TGTGCCAGCAGGAGTCCTGGCTATGGCTACACCTTC. This translates into CASRSPGYGYTF.

In its sample, this clonotype was seen a few times. The rearrangement uses TRBV10-3 and TRBJ2-1; possible D gene TRBD1, 6 bases. This CDR3 contains 13 residues. Trimming shortened V by 4 bases and J by 6 bases, and 10 bases separated the two germline ends. Germline values: CDR1 ENHRY, CDR2 SYGVKD. CDR3: CAISVQGSNEQFF. The CDR3 DNA follows: TGTGCCATCAGTGTTCAGGGGTCCAATGAGCAGTTCTTC.

This clonotype was counted between two and nine times. The V gene is TRBV20-1, the J gene TRBJ2-3; possibly TRBD2 for D (5 bases). Germline V gene sequence: CDR1 DFQATT, CDR2 SNEGSKA (reference sequence). The CDR3 is 16 residues long. V lost 5 bases and J lost 3, with 21 bases in between. The CDR3 is CSAGLVEGLLTDTQYF. The CDR3 DNA is TGCAGTGCTGGGTTGGTAGAGGGCCTTTTAACAGATACGCAGTATTTT.

About this clonotype: Relative to the germline gene, one junction end is altered; a read error may explain this. The chain carries TRBV7-7 and TRBJ2-5; tentative D call: TRBD1 (6 bases). Germline V gene data show CDR1 as SSHAT and CDR2 as FNYEAQ (reference sequence). The CDR3 covers 15 residues. The CDR3 reads CASSLVAGESETQYF. The CDR3 DNA reads as TGTGCTAGCAGCTTAGTCGCAGGGGAGTCGGAGACCCAGTACTTC.